A single sample gave rise to the 12 T cell receptor beta chains below, sequenced in a study of blood T cells in healthy people across ages. Using a J-beta primer mix together with a sample-barcoded 5' primer, a second PCR was run for roughly 6 to 12 cycles. TCRdb reanalysed the 5' RACE reads using MiXCR and keeps one entry per CDR3 protein. This sample has 1.5 million to 2 million distinct CDR3 sequences, with about two fifths found just once. Sequencing input: blood. Every receptor here comes from a human donor in good health.

The V call is TRBV13, the J call TRBJ2-4; tentative D call: TRBD2 (6 bases). Trimming shortened V by 2 bases and J by 7 bases, and 12 bases separated the two germline ends. The CDR3 runs 14 residues. Germline-derived CDR1 and CDR2 are PRHDT and FYEKMQ (reference sequence). CDR3 sequence (DNA): TGTGCCAGCAGCTTACTATCCCGGGGGAACATTCAGTACTTC. It encodes CASSLLSRGNIQYF.

In DNA form, the CDR3 reads TGTGCCAGCAGCCAAGGGTGGAGGGACGGCTACACCTTC. It specifies CASSQGWRDGYTF. This chain connects TRBV3-1 to TRBJ1-2, with D perhaps TRBD1 (5 bases). This CDR3 contains 13 residues. Deletions cut 1 base from V and 8 bases from J, with 11 bases between. Germline-derived CDR1 and CDR2 are LGHDT and YNNKEL (reference sequence). The whole variable domain, filled in from reference TRBV3-1 and TRBJ1-2, reads DTAVSQTPKYLVTQMGNDKSIKCEQNLGHDTMYWYKQDSKKFLKIMFSYNNKELIINETVPNRFSPKSPDKAHLNLHINSLELGDSAVYFCASSQGWRDGYTFGSGTRLTVV.

This clonotype was detected a few times. V is TRBV6-2 or TRBV6-3 and J is TRBJ2-4, with 10 positions matching TRBD2. From germline, CDR1 is MNHEY and CDR2 SVGEGT. This CDR3 is built from 18 residues. The V and J ends lost 6 bases and 1 base, in that order; junction bases with no gene match: 12. The CDR3 DNA reads as TGTGCCAGCAGCTCAAGCGGGGGGGCTTTCATGGCCAAAAACATTCAGTACTTC. Its translation: CASSSSGGAFMAKNIQYF.

The chain employs TRBV6-6 and TRBJ2-7; no clear D. Per germline, CDR1 MNHNY and CDR2 SVGAGI (reference sequence). V lost 0 bases and J lost 2, with 11 bases in between. This CDR3 contains 15 residues. CDR3 region: CASSYSPTDPYEQYF. The CDR3, as DNA: TGTGCCAGCAGTTACTCCCCGACGGACCCCTACGAGCAGTACTTC.

This sequence joins TRBV19 and TRBJ2-7; possible D gene TRBD1, 5 bases. The CDR3 length is 14 residues. V lost 3 bases to trimming and J lost 3 bases, with 12 bases between them. Germline V gives CDR1 LNHDA, CDR2 SQIVND (reference sequence). The CDR3 spells CASSIPWGSYEQYF. In DNA, the CDR3 is TGTGCCAGTAGTATCCCCTGGGGCAGCTACGAGCAGTACTTC.

V and J are TRBV28 and TRBJ1-3; unclear D gene. With 8 bases removed from V and 1 base from J, the gap between germline ends came to 12 bases. The V gene's germline CDR1 is MDHEN and CDR2 SYDVKM. The CDR3 consists of 14 residues. CDR3 in DNA: TGTGCCAGCTCCATGATGGGGTCTGGAAACACCATATATTTT. Protein product: CASSMMGSGNTIYF.

In its sample, this clonotype was seen many times. The chain carries TRBV7-2 and TRBJ2-5; D gene ambiguous. CDR1 is SGHTA, CDR2 FQGNSA, per germline. CDR3 size: 11 residues. Trimming left V 6 bases short and J 7 bases short, with 9 bases between. Here the CDR3 reads CASSFTGTQYF. As DNA, the CDR3 is TGTGCCAGCAGTTTTACGGGGACCCAGTACTTC.

The chain uses TRBV7-2 and TRBJ1-2; 9 bases align to TRBD1. V was pared by 7 bases and J by 2 bases, with 11 bases of the junction left unmatched. Per germline, CDR1 SGHTA and CDR2 FQGNSA. The CDR3 sequence is 16 residues long. This chain's CDR3 is CASTKLKTGGNYGYTF. The DNA for the CDR3 is TGTGCCAGCACCAAACTAAAAACAGGGGGCAACTATGGCTACACCTTC.

This clonotype was counted between two and nine times. This chain uses TRBV12-5 with TRBJ2-1; 14 nucleotides line up with TRBD2. Per the germline V gene, CDR1 is LGHNT and CDR2 is FRNRAP. V lost 0 bases, J lost 4 bases, and 17 bases stayed unmatched. This CDR3 contains 22 residues. The CDR3 spells CASGLVPRGLRLAGGRYNEQFF. CDR3 DNA: TGTGCTAGTGGTTTGGTACCCCGCGGGTTACGACTAGCGGGGGGGCGTTACAATGAGCAGTTCTTC.

This chain connects TRBV7-9 to TRBJ2-1; no reliable D call. Germline assignment: CDR1 SEHNR and CDR2 FQNEAQ (reference sequence). The CDR3 has 13 residues. Trimming stripped 0 bases from V and 13 bases from J, with 13 bases between. In DNA form, the CDR3 reads TGTGCCAGCAGCTTAGCAGGGTTAGAGACCCAGTTCTTC. It encodes CASSLAGLETQFF.

The J gene is TRBJ1-2, the V gene TRBV29-1, with D unclear. The germline V gene encodes CDR1 SQVTM and CDR2 ANQGSEA. The CDR3 extends over 14 amino acids. Trimming shortened V by 7 bases and J by 4 bases, and 19 bases separated the two germline ends. The CDR3 is CSAVTELTSYGYTF. CDR3 bases: TGCAGCGCAGTCACGGAGCTCACGTCCTATGGCTACACCTTC.

The J gene is TRBJ2-3, the V gene TRBV12-5; tentatively, D is TRBD1 (5 bases). V was trimmed by 4 bases and J by 8 bases, leaving 13 bases between them. Germline CDR1 reads LGHNT; CDR2 reads FRNRAP. The CDR3 is 13 amino acids. CDR3 sequence (DNA): TGTGCTAGTGGTTGGCCCCCTAGGGGTACGCAGTATTTT. Its translation is CASGWPPRGTQYF.